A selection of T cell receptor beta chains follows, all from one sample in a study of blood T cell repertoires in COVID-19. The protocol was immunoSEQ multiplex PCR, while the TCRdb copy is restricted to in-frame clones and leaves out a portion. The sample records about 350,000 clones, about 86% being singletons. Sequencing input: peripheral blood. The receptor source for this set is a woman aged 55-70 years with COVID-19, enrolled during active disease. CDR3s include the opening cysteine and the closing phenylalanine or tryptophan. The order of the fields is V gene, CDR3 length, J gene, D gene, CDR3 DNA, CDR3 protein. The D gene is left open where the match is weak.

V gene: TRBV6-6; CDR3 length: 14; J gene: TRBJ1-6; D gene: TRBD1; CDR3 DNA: TGTGCCAGCAGTCCGACAGGGACGAATTCACCCCTCCACTTT; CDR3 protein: CASSPTGTNSPLHF
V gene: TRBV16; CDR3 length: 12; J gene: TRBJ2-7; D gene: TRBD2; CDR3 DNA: TGTGCCAGCAGCCGGGGGGGATACGAGCAGTACTTC; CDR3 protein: CASSRGGYEQYF
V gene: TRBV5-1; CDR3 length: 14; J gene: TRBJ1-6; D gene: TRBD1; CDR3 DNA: TGCGCCAGCAGCTTGGACAGGGGCCGGTCACCCCTCCACTTT; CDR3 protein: CASSLDRGRSPLHF
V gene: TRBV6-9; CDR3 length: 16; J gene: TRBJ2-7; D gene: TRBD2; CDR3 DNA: TGTGCCAGCAGGATAGCGGGGGGACCTTTTAACAACGGGCAGTACTTC; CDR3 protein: CASRIAGGPFNNGQYF
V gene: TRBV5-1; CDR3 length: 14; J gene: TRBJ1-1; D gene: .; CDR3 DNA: TGCGCCAGCAGCTTGTTTCAGTTGAACACTGAAGCTTTCTTT; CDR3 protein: CASSLFQLNTEAFF
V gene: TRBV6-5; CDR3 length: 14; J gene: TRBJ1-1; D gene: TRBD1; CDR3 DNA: TGTGCCAGCAGGGCGGACAGGGGGAACACTGAAGCTTTCTTT; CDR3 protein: CASRADRGNTEAFF
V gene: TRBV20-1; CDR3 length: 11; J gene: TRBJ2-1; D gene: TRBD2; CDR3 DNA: TGCAGTGCTAGTAGCGGGGGGGCGCCGTTCTTC; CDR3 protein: CSASSGGAPFF
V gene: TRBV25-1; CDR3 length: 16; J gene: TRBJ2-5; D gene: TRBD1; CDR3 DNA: TGTGCCAGCAGTGCTACTCTGGGACAGGGACAAGAGACCCAGTACTTC; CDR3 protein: CASSATLGQGQETQYF
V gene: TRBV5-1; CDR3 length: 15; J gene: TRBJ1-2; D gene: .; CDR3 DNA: TGCGCCAGCAGCGCGGGAGGACCCCCTAACTATGGCTACACCTTC; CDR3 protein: CASSAGGPPNYGYTF
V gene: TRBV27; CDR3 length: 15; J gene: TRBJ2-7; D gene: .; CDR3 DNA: TGTGCCAGCAGTGGATCAGTGCCGGCGGAATCCGAGCAGTACTTC; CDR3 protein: CASSGSVPAESEQYF
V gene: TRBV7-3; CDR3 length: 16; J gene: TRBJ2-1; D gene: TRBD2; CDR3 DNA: TGTGCCAGCAGCTTAACCTCGGGGGGGCTTTACAATGAGCAGTTCTTC; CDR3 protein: CASSLTSGGLYNEQFF